This TCR beta chain was sequenced in a study of blood T cell repertoires in COVID-19. As for the study in general: T cells, B-cell-depleted T cells, or PBMCs supplied cDNA or gDNA.

Produced via immunoSEQ multiplex PCR; TCRdb's table is partial and in-frame only. Here the sample spans about 160,000 clones, roughly 88% being singletons. Sequencing used PBMCs or T cells enriched from blood (not recorded which). This receptor was identified in a woman in her forties or fifties who had recovered from COVID-19.

CDR3 nucleotide sequence: TGCAGCGCAAGGGACAGGGGAGGCAATCAGCCCCAGCATTTT. Translation gives CSARDRGGNQPQHF. The chain has TRBV29-1 and TRBJ1-5, with TRBD1 matching over 10 bases. The V and J ends lost 7 bases and 2 bases, in that order; junction bases with no gene match: 5. The CDR3 consists of 14 residues. Germline CDR1 SQVTM, CDR2 ANQGSEA.